The clone carrying this TCR beta chain was detected a few times. Looked up from germline, CDR1 is MNHEY and CDR2 is SVGAGI. The CDR3 has 14 residues. The ends lost 5 bases at V and 6 bases at J; junction bases unmatched: 2. This entry belongs to a study of shared clonotypes between healthy human individuals. Using immunoSEQ multiplex PCR, the repertoire was profiled, and TCRdb retains in-frame clones only, with some absent. The table records under 550,000 clones, 90% to 96% of them present only once. The sequence was obtained from a woman in her 30s in good health. J is TRBJ1-4 and V is TRBV6-5; 11 nucleotides line up with TRBD1. The sample consisted of naive CD4+ T cells sorted from blood. Regarding subset: CD45RA+ positively selected. The CDR3 DNA follows: TGTGCCAGCAGTCGGGACAGGGGGGATGAAAAACTGTTTTTT. This sequence encodes CASSRDRGDEKLFF.